This is a list of T cell receptor beta chains from one sample in a study of response to subunit inactivated influenza vaccine. In TCRdb, the RT-PCR reads were re-called with MiXCR into one record per CDR3 protein. The top ten hold approximately 10% of the sample, which has roughly 700,000 distinct CDR3 sequences, 15% to 19% seen once. Material: PBMCs from blood, obtained approximately 13 days after vaccination. The receptor set was obtained from a man aged 50-60 years who received an inactivated influenza vaccine. Each CDR3 is given with its conserved first and last residue. The D gene is left open where the match is weak. Expanded clones get a size class; other rows say once, few or many, or leave the size out.

clone_size j_call d_call v_call cdr3_aa cdr3_nt
few TRBJ2-3 . TRBV6-5 CASSSDSASTDTQYF TGTGCCAGCAGTTCCGACAGCGCTAGCACAGATACGCAGTATTTT
. TRBJ1-5 . TRBV20-1 CSARDGRDYASNQPQHF TGCAGTGCTAGAGATGGCAGGGACTATGCTAGCAATCAGCCCCAGCATTTT
. TRBJ2-2 . TRBV29-1 CSVEAWVTGELFF TGCAGCGTTGAAGCTTGGGTCACCGGGGAGCTGTTTTTT
few TRBJ2-7 . TRBV2 CASSEAPNNYGQYF TGTGCCAGCAGTGAAGCCCCCAACAACTACGGGCAGTACTTC
. TRBJ2-1 . TRBV27 CASSLQSRYNEQFF TGTGCCAGCAGTTTACAGAGCCGCTACAATGAGCAGTTCTTC
few TRBJ1-1 . TRBV20-1 CSARWGVNTEAFF TGCAGTGCTAGGTGGGGAGTGAACACTGAAGCTTTCTTT
. TRBJ2-7 . TRBV6-2/TRBV6-3 CASTPQGPHEQYF TGTGCCAGCACCCCCCAAGGCCCCCACGAGCAGTACTTC
few TRBJ2-3 . TRBV24-1 CATSDVTGPEDTQYF TGTGCCACCAGTGATGTTACCGGCCCGGAGGATACGCAGTATTTT
. TRBJ2-1 TRBD2 TRBV7-9 CASSAPGTSGGSEQFF TGTGCCAGCAGCGCCCCCGGGACTAGCGGGGGGAGTGAGCAGTTCTTC
few TRBJ2-7 TRBD1 TRBV12-3/TRBV12-4 CASRPRGSRYEQYF TGTGCCAGCAGACCCAGGGGGTCCCGCTACGAGCAGTACTTC
few TRBJ2-7 . TRBV7-2 CASSTRVAYEQYF TGTGCCAGCAGCACCAGGGTTGCCTACGAGCAGTACTTC
. TRBJ2-7 TRBD2 TRBV7-8 CASSPRSGSSYEQYF TGTGCCAGCAGCCCTCGTAGCGGGAGCTCCTACGAGCAGTACTTC
. TRBJ2-4 . TRBV6-2/TRBV6-3 CASSHWGGGSKNIQYF TGTGCCAGCAGCCATTGGGGGGGGGGCTCCAAAAACATTCAGTACTTC
few TRBJ2-7 . TRBV25-1 CASSALGRNYEQYF TGTGCCAGCAGTGCCCTGGGACGGAACTACGAGCAGTACTTC
many TRBJ2-1 . TRBV6-2/TRBV6-3 CASSYTGSAGEQFF TGTGCCAGCAGTTATACGGGGTCGGCAGGTGAGCAGTTCTTC
many TRBJ2-3 . TRBV20-1 CSAYRAGFTDTQYF TGCAGTGCCTATCGGGCGGGGTTCACAGATACGCAGTATTTT
. TRBJ1-2 . TRBV5-1 CASSPREAYGYTF TGCGCCAGCAGCCCCCGTGAGGCCTATGGCTACACCTTC
few TRBJ1-6 . TRBV7-2 CASSLGDLGALHF TGTGCCAGCAGCTTAGGGGACCTGGGGGCCCTCCACTTT
. TRBJ2-2 . TRBV28 CASSLARTAGELFF TGTGCCAGCAGTTTAGCTCGGACAGCCGGGGAGCTGTTTTTT
. TRBJ1-2 . TRBV20-1 CSANPTMGYTF TGCAGTGCTAACCCAACGATGGGCTACACCTTC
. TRBJ1-1 . TRBV4-3 CASSPRGGAGAFF TGCGCCAGCAGCCCTAGAGGAGGGGCTGGGGCTTTCTTT
. TRBJ2-1 TRBD2 TRBV4-2 CASSQQGLAGVNEQFF TGTGCCAGCAGCCAGCAGGGACTAGCGGGAGTGAATGAGCAGTTCTTC